Presented here are 21 T cell receptor beta chains from one specimen sequenced in a study of T-cell reconstitution after alpha-beta-depleted transplantation in children. TCRbeta library preparation incorporated unique molecular identifiers. TCRdb re-analysed the PCR reads in MiXCR, keeping a single row per CDR3 protein. The table lists around 440,000 distinct CDR3 sequences, 16% of them singletons, with less than 30% in the top ten. The sample here was PBMCs, mostly from graft donor cells, taken 360 days after TCRalphabeta/CD19-depleted stem cell transplant. The receptors shown here come from a boy under two years old who had a stem cell transplant for Wiskott-Aldrich syndrome, so the T cells may come from the graft donor.

V usage is TRBV10-3 and J usage is TRBJ2-3; D unclear. CDR3 length: 12 amino acids. CDR1 ENHRY and CDR2 SYGVKD come from the germline V gene. Trimming cost V 5 bases and J 6 bases, with 9 bases left between them. CDR3 sequence (DNA): TGTGCCATCAGTCCGACCCTCGATACGCAGTATTTT. Its translation is CAISPTLDTQYF.

The CDR3 here is CASSPPGGRTGELFF. The CDR3 nucleotides read TGTGCCAGCAGTCCGCCAGGGGGCCGCACCGGGGAGCTGTTTTTT. The rearrangement uses TRBV6-1 and TRBJ2-2; 8 positions match TRBD1. J gave up 4 bases and V 5 bases, and 6 bases lay outside the gene matches. The CDR3 contains 15 residues. CDR1 MNHNS and CDR2 SASEGT come from the germline V gene.

The CDR3 nucleotides are TGCGCCAGCAAGTGGACTAGTGGTACCGGGGAGCTGTTTTTT. This encodes CASKWTSGTGELFF. V is TRBV23-1 and J is TRBJ2-2, with 7 nucleotides matching TRBD2. TRBV23-1 is classed as an ORF, of uncertain function. This CDR3 has 14 residues. Trimming at V came to 7 bases and at J to 5 bases, leaving 7 bases not matched to a gene.

This clonotype appeared a few times. The chain couples TRBV7-9 to TRBJ2-1; D tentatively reads TRBD1 or TRBD2 (6 bases each). Germline CDR1 and CDR2: SEHNR and FQNEAQ (reference sequence). The CDR3 runs 15 residues. With 5 bases removed from V and 3 bases from J, the gap between germline ends came to 14 bases. The CDR3 DNA reads TGTGCCAGCAGCCCTGCCAGGGGAGGCTACAATGAGCAGTTCTTC. This encodes CASSPARGGYNEQFF.

This clonotype was recorded a few times. The V and J genes are TRBV5-1 and TRBJ2-7, with TRBD1 identical over 12 bases. The junction had 6 bases not matched to a gene; V was cut back by 4 bases and J by 7 bases. This CDR3 has 14 amino acids. CDR1 is SGHRS, CDR2 YFSETQ, per germline. For the CDR3, the DNA is TGCGCCAGCAGCCCCCGGGACAGGGGGCTTGAGCAGTACTTC. Encoded protein: CASSPRDRGLEQYF.

This clonotype came up a few times. CDR3 loop: CAISEHSSAGSYNEQFF. The CDR3 coding sequence is TGTGCCATCAGTGAACACTCTTCAGCGGGGAGTTACAATGAGCAGTTCTTC. V gene TRBV10-3 combines with J gene TRBJ2-1; 7 bases are a match to TRBD2. The CDR3 is made up of 17 amino acids. The ends lost 3 bases at V and 4 bases at J; junction bases unmatched: 12. The germline V gene has CDR1 ENHRY and CDR2 SYGVKD.

Only a few counts were recorded for this clonotype. This sequence joins TRBV5-5 and TRBJ2-7; 9 bases line up with TRBD1. The germline CDR1 and CDR2 sequences are SGHKS and YYEKEE (reference sequence). The CDR3 runs 14 residues. Germline trimming cut 1 base from V and 4 bases from J; bases unmatched to any gene: 3. The CDR3 sequence: CASSLTGGLYEQYF. The CDR3 DNA is TGTGCCAGCAGCTTGACAGGGGGCTTGTACGAGCAGTACTTC.

This clonotype occurred a few times. The chain uses TRBV7-2 and TRBJ1-1, with D tentatively TRBD1 (6 bases). Germline V lookup: CDR1 SGHTA, CDR2 FQGNSA. The V end lost 5 bases, the J end lost 1 base, and 11 bases lay between the germline ends. CDR3 size: 14 residues. CDR3 in amino acids: CASSHWTANTEAFF. The DNA of the CDR3 is TGTGCCAGCAGCCACTGGACAGCGAACACTGAAGCTTTCTTT. Full variable domain (missing parts from reference TRBV7-2 and TRBJ1-1): GAGVSQSPSNKVTEKGKDVELRCDPISGHTALYWYRQSLGQGLEFLIYFQGNSAPDKSGLPSDRFSAERTGGSVSTLTIQRTQQEDSAVYLCASSHWTANTEAFFGQGTRLTVV.

CDR3 protein: CASSVVEKGEQFF. CDR3 coding DNA: TGTGCCAGCAGCGTAGTGGAGAAGGGTGAGCAGTTCTTC. The chain recombines TRBV9 with TRBJ2-1; D call uncertain. The CDR3 loop spans 13 amino acids. V was clipped by 0 bases and J by 9 bases, with 10 bases between them. Looked up from germline, CDR1 is SGDLS and CDR2 is YYNGEE.

In this sample, this clonotype turned up a few times. The J gene is TRBJ2-1, the V gene TRBV4-1, with D perhaps TRBD1 (6 bases). V was clipped by 6 bases and J by 11 bases, with 11 bases between them. CDR3 length: 11 residues. Per the germline V gene, CDR1 is MGHRA and CDR2 is YSYEKL. The CDR3 here is CASRSGVKQFF. The CDR3 nucleotides read TGCGCCAGCAGGTCAGGGGTTAAGCAGTTCTTC.

The J gene is TRBJ1-1, the V gene TRBV30, with no clear D. Trimming took 4 bases from V and 5 from J, leaving 14 bases between them. This CDR3 has 13 amino acids. Germline lookup yields CDR1 GTSNPN and CDR2 SVGIG (reference sequence). The CDR3 loop reads CAWTQTPRTEAFF. The CDR3 DNA follows: TGTGCCTGGACCCAGACCCCGAGAACTGAAGCTTTCTTT. The full variable domain, rest sourced from reference TRBV30 and TRBJ1-1, is SQTIHQWPATLVQPVGSPLSLECTVEGTSNPNLYWYRQAAGRGLQLLFYSVGIGQISSEVPQNLSASRPQDRQFILSSKKLLLSDSGFYLCAWTQTPRTEAFFGQGTRLTVV.

This clonotype was seen only a few times. V usage is TRBV5-4 and J usage is TRBJ2-7; D is uncertain. CDR3 size: 16 residues. Germline-derived CDR1 and CDR2 are SGHNT and YYREEE (reference sequence). Trimming left V 0 bases short and J 4 bases short, with 17 bases between. CDR3 nucleotide sequence: TGTGCCAGCAGCTTGGCGGATTACCGACGCCCGTACGAGCAGTACTTC. It specifies CASSLADYRRPYEQYF.

The rearrangement links TRBV14 to TRBJ2-2, with no clear D. Germline-derived CDR1 and CDR2 are SGHDN and FVKESK. CDR3 length: 16 amino acids. Trimming shortened V by 1 base and J by 1 base, and 10 bases separated the two germline ends. CDR3 amino acids: CASSQVLPLNTGELFF. CDR3 bases: TGTGCCAGCAGCCAAGTCCTACCTCTGAACACCGGGGAGCTGTTTTTT.

The chain couples TRBV7-9 to TRBJ2-1, with 9 bases fitting TRBD1. This CDR3 is built from 17 residues. The germline gives CDR1 SEHNR, CDR2 FQNEAQ (reference sequence). Losses at the gene ends were 5 bases for V and 7 bases for J; bases not matched to a gene: 15. DNA for the CDR3: TGTGCCAGCAGCCATCATTGGAGGGGGACAGGGTATAATGAGCAGTTCTTC. It specifies CASSHHWRGTGYNEQFF.

The chain has TRBV14 and TRBJ2-2, with 8 bases that match TRBD1. Germline CDR1 reads SGHDN; CDR2 reads FVKESK. Trimming cost V 0 bases and J 6 bases; bases outside gene matches: 9. The CDR3 runs to 17 residues. In DNA, the CDR3 is TGTGCCAGCAGCCAAGATCAAAGGACAGGGCTGGCCGGGGAGCTGTTTTTT. Encoded protein: CASSQDQRTGLAGELFF.

The V call is TRBV27, the J call TRBJ1-5, with D perhaps TRBD1 (5 bases). This CDR3 comprises 12 residues. Germline V gene lookup returns CDR1 MNHEY and CDR2 SMNVEV (reference sequence). Trimming removed 9 bases at V and 5 bases at J, with 11 bases between. For the CDR3, the DNA is TGTGCCAGTCGGGGGGAGGATCAGCCCCAGCATTTT. It yields the protein CASRGEDQPQHF.

In its sample, this clonotype was seen many times. This CDR3 is CASSSIGAGFNEQFF. Here the CDR3 DNA reads TGCGCCAGCAGCTCGATCGGGGCAGGCTTCAATGAGCAGTTCTTC. This chain connects TRBV4-3 to TRBJ2-1; tentatively, D is TRBD1 or TRBD2 (5 bases each). CDR3 length: 15 amino acids. Trimming pared 5 bases from V and 6 bases from J, leaving 17 bases between. Germline V gives CDR1 LGHNA, CDR2 YSLEER.

The chain employs TRBV5-1 and TRBJ1-1, with 8 bases matching TRBD1. The length of the CDR3 is 14 residues. The V and J ends lost 4 bases and 3 bases, in that order; junction bases with no gene match: 5. Germline-derived CDR1 and CDR2 are SGHRS and YFSETQ. The CDR3 nucleotides are TGCGCCAGCAGCCCAGGGGGCGCGGACACTGAAGCTTTCTTT. This sequence encodes CASSPGGADTEAFF. Drawing the rest from reference TRBV5-1 and TRBJ1-1, the complete variable domain is KAGVTQTPRYLIKTRGQQVTLSCSPISGHRSVSWYQQTPGQGLQFLFEYFSETQRNKGNFPGRFSGRQFSNSRSEMNVSTLELGDSALYLCASSPGGADTEAFFGQGTRLTVV.

Only a few counts were recorded for this clonotype. The chain couples TRBV7-9 to TRBJ2-3, with 12 bases fitting TRBD1. The CDR3 sequence is 16 residues long. Germline CDR1 SEHNR, CDR2 FQNEAQ (reference sequence). V lost 1 base to trimming and J lost 1 base; unmatched junction nucleotides: 0. The CDR3 sequence: CASSLGDRGRTDTQYF. The DNA of the CDR3 is TGTGCCAGCAGCTTAGGGGACAGGGGGCGCACAGATACGCAGTATTTT. Filled out from reference TRBV7-9 and TRBJ2-3, the complete variable domain reads DTGVSQNPRHKITKRGQNVTFRCDPISEHNRLYWYRQTLGQGPEFLTYFQNEAQLEKSRLLSDRFSAERPKGSFSTLEIQRTEQGDSAMYLCASSLGDRGRTDTQYFGPGTRLTVL.

This clonotype was recorded at least ten times. This sequence joins TRBV20-1 and TRBJ2-7; tentative D call: TRBD1 (6 bases). CDR3 length: 15 amino acids. Deletions cut 4 bases from V and 2 bases from J, with 18 bases between. Germline lookup yields CDR1 DFQATT and CDR2 SNEGSKA (reference sequence). CDR3 DNA: TGCAGTGCTACTAACCGGGACACCTGGGCCTACGAGCAGTACTTC. It encodes CSATNRDTWAYEQYF.

The gene calls are TRBV4-1 and TRBJ2-2; D may correspond to TRBD1 or TRBD2 (6 bases each). Germline-derived CDR1 and CDR2 are MGHRA and YSYEKL. The V end lost 0 bases, the J end lost 4 bases, and 12 bases lay between the germline ends. This CDR3 comprises 16 residues. In DNA form, the CDR3 reads TGCGCCAGCAGCCAAGAGCCGGGGGCGCGCACCGGGGAGCTGTTTTTT. Its protein product is CASSQEPGARTGELFF.